These T cell receptor beta chains were read from a single sample in a study of blood T cell repertoires in COVID-19. The method was immunoSEQ multiplex PCR; TCRdb's version includes in-frame clones alone and lacks a portion of them. The table records more than 65,000 clones, 60% to 75% of them present only once. The specimen was peripheral blood. The origin of the receptors is a woman aged 70-85 years with acute or convalescent COVID-19. CDR3s include the opening cysteine and the closing phenylalanine or tryptophan. The D gene is left open where the match is weak. Size tells how often a clone was seen (once, few, many) or the class of an expanded clone, and some rows leave it out.

j_gene: TRBJ1-2; len: 15; v_gene: TRBV4-3; d_gene: NA; abundance: NA; CDR3aa: CASSQDLGWRYGYTF; CDR3nt: TGCGCCAGCAGCCAAGATCTAGGGTGGAGGTATGGCTACACCTTC
j_gene: TRBJ2-7; len: 16; v_gene: TRBV5-1; d_gene: NA; abundance: NA; CDR3aa: CASKPTQGTISYEQYF; CDR3nt: TGCGCCAGCAAACCAACACAGGGTACCATTTCTTACGAGCAGTACTTC
j_gene: TRBJ1-1; len: 17; v_gene: TRBV27; d_gene: TRBD1; abundance: NA; CDR3aa: CASSLVGQGAVGTEAFF; CDR3nt: TGTGCCAGCAGTTTAGTCGGACAGGGGGCCGTGGGCACTGAAGCTTTCTTT
j_gene: TRBJ1-5; len: 15; v_gene: TRBV19; d_gene: NA; abundance: NA; CDR3aa: CASSRGVIGDQPQHF; CDR3nt: TGTGCCAGTAGTAGAGGAGTCATAGGCGATCAGCCCCAGCATTTT
j_gene: TRBJ1-1; len: 13; v_gene: TRBV27; d_gene: NA; abundance: NA; CDR3aa: CASSYRPGTEAFF; CDR3nt: TGTGCCAGCAGTTACCGGCCGGGAACTGAAGCTTTCTTT
j_gene: TRBJ2-5; len: 15; v_gene: TRBV11-2; d_gene: NA; abundance: few; CDR3aa: CASSPLWGLQETQYF; CDR3nt: TGTGCCAGCAGCCCACTATGGGGGCTCCAAGAGACCCAGTACTTC
j_gene: TRBJ1-1; len: 15; v_gene: TRBV3-1/TRBV3-2; d_gene: NA; abundance: NA; CDR3aa: CASSDMMTVNTEAFF; CDR3nt: TGTGCCAGCAGCGACATGATGACAGTGAACACTGAAGCTTTCTTT
j_gene: TRBJ1-2; len: 17; v_gene: TRBV14; d_gene: NA; abundance: NA; CDR3aa: CASSQARAGVRNYGYTF; CDR3nt: TGTGCCAGCAGCCAAGCCAGGGCAGGAGTTCGAAACTATGGCTACACCTTC
j_gene: TRBJ2-7; len: 14; v_gene: TRBV11-3; d_gene: TRBD1; abundance: NA; CDR3aa: CASSFGQGAEEQYF; CDR3nt: TGTGCCAGCAGCTTCGGACAGGGGGCGGAAGAGCAGTACTTC
j_gene: TRBJ2-7; len: 12; v_gene: TRBV10-3; d_gene: NA; abundance: NA; CDR3aa: CATRQVSYEQYF; CDR3nt: TGTGCCACCCGACAGGTCTCCTACGAGCAGTACTTC
j_gene: TRBJ1-2; len: 14; v_gene: TRBV2; d_gene: NA; abundance: NA; CDR3aa: CASSEAQGNYGYTF; CDR3nt: TGTGCCAGCAGTGAAGCGCAGGGTAACTATGGCTACACCTTC
j_gene: TRBJ2-3; len: 17; v_gene: TRBV6-1; d_gene: TRBD2; abundance: NA; CDR3aa: CASSERLSGGRTDTQYF; CDR3nt: TGTGCCAGCAGTGAAAGGTTGAGCGGGGGCCGCACAGATACGCAGTATTTT
j_gene: TRBJ1-1; len: 14; v_gene: TRBV7-9; d_gene: TRBD1; abundance: NA; CDR3aa: CASSLQAGGTEAFF; CDR3nt: TGTGCCAGCAGCTTACAGGCAGGGGGCACTGAAGCTTTCTTT
j_gene: TRBJ1-6; len: 16; v_gene: TRBV28; d_gene: NA; abundance: NA; CDR3aa: CASSWQKTKVGSPLHF; CDR3nt: TGTGCCAGCAGTTGGCAGAAGACTAAGGTTGGTTCACCCCTCCACTTT
j_gene: TRBJ2-7; len: 18; v_gene: TRBV3-1/TRBV3-2; d_gene: TRBD2; abundance: NA; CDR3aa: CASSLRDRGLAGGYEQYF; CDR3nt: TGTGCCAGCAGCCTCCGGGACAGGGGACTAGCGGGGGGCTACGAGCAGTACTTC
j_gene: TRBJ2-2; len: 15; v_gene: TRBV10-3; d_gene: NA; abundance: NA; CDR3aa: CAISESTANTGELFF; CDR3nt: TGTGCCATCAGTGAAAGTACAGCCAACACCGGGGAGCTGTTTTTT
j_gene: TRBJ1-2; len: 16; v_gene: TRBV30; d_gene: NA; abundance: NA; CDR3aa: CAWRGVAWQNDYGYTF; CDR3nt: TGTGCCTGGAGAGGGGTAGCTTGGCAGAACGACTATGGCTACACCTTC
j_gene: TRBJ2-1; len: 15; v_gene: TRBV11-2; d_gene: TRBD2; abundance: NA; CDR3aa: CASSSLAGVYNEQFF; CDR3nt: TGTGCCAGCAGCTCCCTAGCGGGGGTCTACAATGAGCAGTTCTTC